The T cell receptor beta chain described here comes from a study of CD8 T cell repertoires and HIV-1 epitope variants. Turning to the study itself: Controls were a CMV, EBV and flu pool, Ebola AY9, and no peptide.

This clone was observed a few times. Its antigen is undetermined. The repertoire was sequenced with immunoSEQ multiplex PCR; TCRdb's copy has only in-frame clones and lacks some. Of 2,000 to 3,000 clones in the sample, 69% were seen once. Material for sequencing was cultured CD8+ T cells derived from PBMCs. The receptor was isolated from a male donor with HIV.

The chain's CDR3 is CASSEEGAADTQYF. The DNA for the CDR3 is TGTGCCAGCAGTGAAGAGGGGGCGGCAGATACGCAGTATTTT. The rearrangement uses TRBV6-4 and TRBJ2-3; 7 nucleotides match TRBD1. V was pared by 3 bases and J by 4 bases, with 4 bases of the junction left unmatched. The CDR3 extends over 14 amino acids. Per the germline V gene, CDR1 is MRHNA and CDR2 is SNTAGT.